The 25 T cell receptor beta chains below come from one sample, sequenced in a study of blood T cells in healthy people across ages. Together with a sample-barcoded 5' primer, a J-beta primer mix was included in a second PCR lasting about 7 to 12 cycles. From the 5' RACE reads, TCRdb called clonotypes with MiXCR, one entry per CDR3 protein. The data hold 750,000 to 850,000 distinct CDR3 sequences, with roughly 25% observed a single time. The same data also contributed to another study, on T cells of mothers and their children.

Material for sequencing was blood. All receptors derive from a boy younger than 18 in good health.

Concerning this clonotype: Because the CDR3 is missing its conserved closing phenylalanine or tryptophan, this is likely a read error. V is TRBV4-1 and J is TRBJ2-3; D might be TRBD1 or TRBD2, each matching 5 bases. Germline CDR1 reads MGHRA; CDR2 reads YSYEKL. V shed 6 bases and J shed 4 bases, with 20 bases lying between them. The CDR3 length is 16 residues. DNA for the CDR3: TGCGCCAGCAGTGGGACGGGCAGAGCCAGAGCAGATACGCAGTATTCT. Amino acid sequence: CASSGTGRARADTQYS.

The genes are TRBV7-3 and TRBJ2-5; D assignment may be TRBD1 or TRBD2 (5 bases each). In germline, CDR1 is SGHTA, CDR2 FQGTGA. The CDR3 runs 16 residues. V was clipped by 4 bases and J by 1 base, with 16 bases between them. Written as DNA, the CDR3 is TGTGCCAGCAGCTATTGGGGCCGGGGAAGCCAAGAGACCCAGTACTTC. This encodes CASSYWGRGSQETQYF. Complete variable domain (other parts from reference TRBV7-3 and TRBJ2-5): GAGVSQTPSNKVTEKGKYVELRCDPISGHTALYWYRQSLGQGPEFLIYFQGTGAADDSGLPNDRFFAVRPEGSVSTLKIQRTERGDSAVYLCASSYWGRGSQETQYFGPGTRLLVL.

V is TRBV20-1 and J is TRBJ2-3; TRBD2 matches at 11 bases. There are 16 residues in the CDR3. After removal of 1 base from V and 2 bases from J, the junction contained 5 bases not matched to a gene. CDR1 DFQATT and CDR2 SNEGSKA come from the germline V gene (reference sequence). The CDR3 spells CSARGPGLAVTDTQYF. The CDR3 DNA follows: TGCAGTGCTAGAGGACCGGGACTAGCGGTCACAGATACGCAGTATTTT.

This chain links TRBV20-1 with TRBJ1-6; TRBD1 aligns across 9 bases. CDR3 size: 14 residues. Unmatched junction bases numbered 5, after V lost 5 bases and J lost 6 bases. Germline loops: CDR1 DFQATT, CDR2 SNEGSKA (reference sequence). Here the CDR3 reads CSAPTGGPNSPLHF. In DNA form, the CDR3 reads TGCAGTGCTCCAACAGGGGGCCCTAATTCACCCCTCCACTTT.

The rearrangement joins TRBV7-9 to TRBJ2-7; the match to TRBD1 covers 12 bases. Trimming cost V 3 bases and J 6 bases; bases outside gene matches: 6. Germline loops: CDR1 SEHNR, CDR2 FQNEAQ (reference sequence). CDR3 size: 15 residues. The CDR3 region has the DNA TGTGCCAGCAGCTTGTGGGGACAGGGGGCCGTCGAGCAGTACTTC. It is translated as CASSLWGQGAVEQYF.

The rearrangement joins TRBV6-4 to TRBJ2-5; unclear D gene. Judging by the DNA end, TRBJ2-1 fits better; the J call may be wrong. The germline gives CDR1 MRHNA, CDR2 SNTAGT. CDR3 length: 10 amino acids. As DNA, the CDR3 is TGTGCCAGCAGTTCCGCCGAGCAGTTCTTC. Translation: CASSSAEQFF.

This clonotype was seen only a few times. The chain employs TRBV20-1 and TRBJ2-2; D possibly corresponds to TRBD2 (5 bases). The V gene's germline CDR1 is DFQATT and CDR2 SNEGSKA (reference sequence). This CDR3 has 12 residues. Trimming removed 5 bases from V and 5 bases from J, with 9 bases in between. The CDR3 protein is CSAGRGTGELFF. The CDR3 DNA follows: TGCAGTGCTGGCAGAGGGACCGGGGAGCTGTTTTTT.

V gene TRBV2 combines with J gene TRBJ2-5; 9 positions match TRBD1. The CDR3 is 21 residues long. CDR1 and CDR2 (germline): SNHLY, FYNNEI. V lost 8 bases to trimming and J lost 0 bases; unmatched junction nucleotides: 25. The CDR3 sequence: CASALNNLATGTGRYQETQYF. The CDR3 nucleotides read TGTGCCAGCGCCCTCAACAACCTGGCAACTGGGACAGGGCGATACCAAGAGACCCAGTACTTC.

The chain couples TRBV28 to TRBJ1-4; the D is unclear. This CDR3 spans 15 amino acids. V gave up 4 bases and J gave up 4 bases, with 13 bases separating them. The V gene's germline CDR1 is MDHEN and CDR2 SYDVKM. DNA for the CDR3: TGTGCCAGCAGTTCCGGGAGCAGGAGTAATGAAAAACTGTTTTTT. It specifies CASSSGSRSNEKLFF.

The rearrangement joins TRBV20-1 to TRBJ2-5, with 7 nucleotides matching TRBD1. CDR3 size: 13 residues. V lost 6 bases to trimming and J lost 5 bases; unmatched junction nucleotides: 9. Germline V gene data show CDR1 as DFQATT and CDR2 as SNEGSKA (reference sequence). As DNA, the CDR3 is TGCAGTGCGCCGACAGGGTCTCTGGAGACCCAGTACTTC. It is translated as CSAPTGSLETQYF.

The chain carries TRBV29-1 and TRBJ2-1; 11 bases are shared with TRBD2. Germline values: CDR1 SQVTM, CDR2 ANQGSEA. V shed 7 bases and J 1 base; nucleotides not matched to a gene: 6. The CDR3 extends over 15 amino acids. This CDR3 reads CSAWGLAASYNEQFF. CDR3 sequence (DNA): TGCAGCGCATGGGGACTAGCGGCATCCTACAATGAGCAGTTCTTC.

This clonotype was recorded once. The junction departs from germline at one end; a sequencing error may be responsible. This chain links TRBV14 with TRBJ1-1, with D unresolved. Germline assignment: CDR1 SGHDN and CDR2 FVKESK. The CDR3 loop spans 14 amino acids. CDR3 sequence reads: CASSRTVRTFEAVF. CDR3 coding DNA: TGTGCCAGCAGCCGCACCGTTAGGACCTTTGAAGCTGTCTTT.

This clonotype was detected a few times. The chain uses TRBV12-3 or TRBV12-4 and TRBJ2-1; D is ambiguous. This CDR3 spans 14 amino acids. Trimming removed 7 bases from V and 1 base from J, with 11 bases in between. CDR3 bases: TGTGCCAGCACTTTCCTTACATCCTACAATGAGCAGTTCTTC. Protein product: CASTFLTSYNEQFF.

This clonotype was recorded a few times. This chain links TRBV6-1 with TRBJ2-1; 12 positions match TRBD2. The germline CDR1 and CDR2 sequences are MNHNS and SASEGT. The V gene end was trimmed by 1 base and the J gene end by 5 bases; junction bases not matched to a gene: 3. This CDR3 contains 16 residues. This chain's CDR3 is CASSEVLAGGHNEQFF. The CDR3 DNA sequence: TGTGCCAGCAGTGAAGTACTAGCGGGAGGCCACAATGAGCAGTTCTTC.

The chain carries TRBV2 and TRBJ2-4, with TRBD1 matching 8 bases. V lost 5 bases, J lost 1 base, and 4 bases stayed unmatched. The germline gives CDR1 SNHLY, CDR2 FYNNEI. This CDR3 has 15 amino acids. The DNA for the CDR3 is TGTGCCAGCAGTCCGACAGGGGCTGCCAAAAACATTCAGTACTTC. It yields the protein CASSPTGAAKNIQYF.

This clonotype was detected a few times. V and J are TRBV4-3 and TRBJ2-3; D possibly corresponds to TRBD1 (5 bases). From germline, CDR1 is LGHNA and CDR2 YSLEER. V was shortened by 8 bases and J by 2 bases, with 14 bases between the two germline ends. The CDR3 is made up of 14 amino acids. CDR3 bases: TGCGCCAGCGGATACGACAGAAACACAGATACGCAGTATTTT. Translation gives CASGYDRNTDTQYF.

This clonotype appeared a few times. This rearrangement joins TRBV6-6 to TRBJ2-5, with D perhaps matching TRBD2 (5 bases). Germline assignment: CDR1 MNHNY and CDR2 SVGAGI (reference sequence). The V gene lost 6 bases and the J gene lost 7 bases, with 12 bases spanning the gap. The CDR3 is 12 amino acids. CDR3 DNA sequence: TGTGCCAGCAGCCCCTTTGCGGGGACCCAGTACTTC. Protein: CASSPFAGTQYF.

CDR3 in DNA: TGCGCCAGCAGCCAAGGGGTGGATTACAATGAGCAGTTCTTC. Protein product: CASSQGVDYNEQFF. V gene TRBV4-3 combines with J gene TRBJ2-1; D is unclear. The CDR3 length is 14 residues. Per the germline V gene, CDR1 is LGHNA and CDR2 is YSLEER. V dropped 1 base and J dropped 4 bases, with 8 bases sitting between them.

The chain has TRBV12-3 or TRBV12-4 and TRBJ1-4; 8 bases match TRBD1. The ends lost 5 bases at V and 5 bases at J; junction bases unmatched: 7. CDR3 length equals 15 residues. In DNA form, the CDR3 reads TGTGCCAGCAGTCCCGGACAGGGAGGAAATGAAAAACTGTTTTTT. Encoded protein: CASSPGQGGNEKLFF.

This clonotype was counted only a few times. The chain recombines TRBV10-3 with TRBJ2-5, with 10 bases aligning to TRBD1. Per germline, CDR1 ENHRY and CDR2 SYGVKD. The CDR3 consists of 14 residues. The V and J ends lost 10 bases and 5 bases, in that order; junction bases with no gene match: 10. CDR3 nucleotides: TGTGCCACCGGAGCGACAGGGGGCGGGGAGACCCAGTACTTC. The encoded protein is CATGATGGGETQYF.

This clonotype has more than one count but fewer than ten. The chain joins TRBV20-1 to TRBJ1-4; D gene unclear. CDR1 DFQATT and CDR2 SNEGSKA come from the germline V gene (reference sequence). There are 14 residues in the CDR3. The CDR3 loop reads CSGGPGATNEKLFF. The CDR3 DNA follows: TGCAGCGGAGGACCAGGAGCAACTAATGAAAAACTGTTTTTT.

This clonotype came up a few times. Its ends do not fully match the called genes, so a read error is possible. This chain uses TRBV5-4 with TRBJ2-1; D possibly corresponds to TRBD1 (6 bases). In germline, CDR1 is SGHNT, CDR2 YYREEE (reference sequence). This CDR3 is built from 13 residues. The CDR3 DNA reads TGTGCCTGCAGCTTGGACAGCTCTAATGAGCAGTTCTTC. Its protein product is CACSLDSSNEQFF.

This clonotype was counted only a few times. The chain links TRBV6-2 or TRBV6-3 to TRBJ2-1; maybe TRBD2 (6 bases). The V gene lost 5 bases and the J gene lost 9 bases, with 11 bases spanning the gap. CDR3 size: 12 residues. Germline assignment: CDR1 MNHEY and CDR2 SVGEGT. CDR3: CASSPTSIEQFF. The DNA of the CDR3 is TGTGCCAGCAGTCCGACTAGTATTGAGCAGTTCTTC.

This clonotype has only a few counts. V gene TRBV20-1 combines with J gene TRBJ1-1; D gene unclear. The CDR3 runs to 11 residues. Trimming shortened V by 3 bases and J by 7 bases, and 9 bases separated the two germline ends. Per germline, CDR1 DFQATT and CDR2 SNEGSKA (reference sequence). Written as DNA, the CDR3 is TGCAGTGCTAGTCGCAGATTTGAAGCTTTCTTT. The encoded protein is CSASRRFEAFF.

As for this clonotype: One end of the junction fails to match germline, which may point to a read error. This chain connects TRBV5-6 to TRBJ2-3; perhaps TRBD1 as D (6 bases). Per germline, CDR1 SGHDT and CDR2 YYEEEE. The CDR3 runs 16 residues. The CDR3 bases are TGTGCCGGCAGCGCGCCCACCGGACAGCATAAAGATACGCAGTATTTT. Encoded protein: CAGSAPTGQHKDTQYF. Full variable domain (rest looked up from reference TRBV5-6 and TRBJ2-3): DAGVTQSPTHLIKTRGQQVTLRCSPKSGHDTVSWYQQALGQGPQFIFQYYEEEERQRGNFPDRFSGHQFPNYSSELNVNALLLGDSALYLCAGSAPTGQHKDTQYFGPGTRLTVL.